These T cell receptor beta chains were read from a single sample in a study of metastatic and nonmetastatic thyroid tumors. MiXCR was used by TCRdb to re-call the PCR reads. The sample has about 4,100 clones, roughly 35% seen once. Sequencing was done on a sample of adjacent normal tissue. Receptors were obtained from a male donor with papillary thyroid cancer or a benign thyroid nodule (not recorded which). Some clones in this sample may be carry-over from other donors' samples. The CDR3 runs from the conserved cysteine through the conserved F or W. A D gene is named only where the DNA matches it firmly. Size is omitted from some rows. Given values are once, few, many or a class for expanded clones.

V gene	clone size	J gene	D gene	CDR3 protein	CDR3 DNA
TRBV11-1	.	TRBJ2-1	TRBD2	CASSLLREFYNEQFF	TGTGCCAGCAGCTTGTTGCGGGAGTTCTACAATGAGCAGTTCTTC
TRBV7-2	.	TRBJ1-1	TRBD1	CASSTQGGTEAFF	TGTGCCAGCAGCACGCAGGGGGGCACTGAAGCTTTCTTT
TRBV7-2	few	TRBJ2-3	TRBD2	CASSFAGLENRYTQYF	TGTGCCAGCAGCTTCGCGGGACTAGAAAACAGATACACGCAGTATTTT
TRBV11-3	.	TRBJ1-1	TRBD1	CAISAQGDTEAFF	TGTGCCATCAGCGCACAGGGGGACACTGAAGCTTTCTTT
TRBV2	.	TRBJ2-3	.	CASSETGSSTDTQYF	TGTGCCAGCAGTGAAACAGGATCTAGCACAGATACGCAGTATTTT
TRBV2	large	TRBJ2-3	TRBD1	CASSASRGTGPSTDTQYF	TGTGCCAGCAGCGCATCTAGAGGGACAGGGCCTAGCACAGATACGCAGTATTTT
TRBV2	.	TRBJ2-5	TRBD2	CASTLIAGRLSEQYF	TGTGCCAGCACTCTAATAGCGGGAAGATTATCGGAGCAGTACTTC
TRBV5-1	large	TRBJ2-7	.	CASSLVQGHPYEQYF	TGCGCCAGCAGCTTGGTACAGGGTCACCCCTACGAGCAGTACTTC
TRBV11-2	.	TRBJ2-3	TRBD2	CASSRDRGSGRRNTQYF	TGTGCCAGCAGCCGAGATAGGGGTAGCGGGAGGCGAAATACGCAGTATTTT
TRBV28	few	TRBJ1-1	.	CASSHRSTGGREAFF	TGTGCCAGCAGCCACCGATCGACAGGTGGCCGTGAAGCTTTCTTT
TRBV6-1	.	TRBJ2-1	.	CASSKEDSRYNEQFF	TGTGCCAGCAGTAAAGAGGACAGCAGGTACAATGAGCAGTTCTTC
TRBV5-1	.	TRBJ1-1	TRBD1	CASSLGISGQFTEEAFF	TGCGCCAGCAGCTTAGGGATATCGGGACAGTTCACTGAAGAAGCTTTCTTT
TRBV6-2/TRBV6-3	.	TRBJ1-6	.	CASSSAGSSSNSPLHF	TGTGCCAGCAGTTCGGCAGGGAGTTCTAGTAATTCACCCCTCCACTTT
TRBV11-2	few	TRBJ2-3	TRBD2	CASSLGGGTEGQYF	TGTGCCAGCAGCTTGGGGGGAGGGACCGAGGGGCAGTATTTT
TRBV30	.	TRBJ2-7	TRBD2	CAFRLAGVPEQYF	TGTGCCTTCCGACTAGCGGGGGTCCCAGAGCAGTACTTC
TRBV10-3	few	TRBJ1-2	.	CAISGTPDHGYTF	TGTGCCATCAGTGGGACCCCGGACCATGGCTACACCTTC
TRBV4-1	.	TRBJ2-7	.	CASSHNREARLEQYF	TGCGCCAGCAGCCACAACAGGGAGGCCCGGCTCGAGCAGTACTTC
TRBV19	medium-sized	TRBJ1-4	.	CASSPGVATNEKLFF	TGTGCCAGTAGCCCTGGGGTCGCAACTAATGAAAAACTGTTTTTT
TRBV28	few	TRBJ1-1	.	CASSFHRDTEAFF	TGTGCCAGCAGTTTCCACAGGGACACTGAAGCTTTCTTT
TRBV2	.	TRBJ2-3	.	CASSEGQITDTQYF	TGTGCCAGCAGTGAAGGGCAGATCACAGATACGCAGTATTTT
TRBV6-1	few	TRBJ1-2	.	CASVDTFLYGYTF	TGTGCCTCCGTAGACACATTCCTCTATGGCTACACCTTC
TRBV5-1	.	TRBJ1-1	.	CASSLRGAVREAFF	TGCGCCAGCAGCTTAAGAGGGGCGGTCCGTGAAGCTTTCTTT
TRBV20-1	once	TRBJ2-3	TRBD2	CSAGGSWADTQYF	TGCAGTGCTGGCGGGAGTTGGGCAGATACGCAGTATTTT
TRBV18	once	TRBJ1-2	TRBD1	CASSPGQGVGYGYTF	TGTGCCAGCTCACCCGGACAGGGTGTCGGGTATGGCTACACCTTC
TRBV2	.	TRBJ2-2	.	CASSLRVPNTGELFF	TGTGCCAGCAGTCTCAGGGTTCCGAACACCGGGGAGCTGTTTTTT
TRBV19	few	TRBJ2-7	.	CASSSDHMSSYEQYF	TGTGCCAGTTCTAGCGACCACATGAGCTCCTACGAGCAGTACTTC
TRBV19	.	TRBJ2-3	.	CASTTTDTQYF	TGTGCCAGTACCACCACAGATACGCAGTATTTT
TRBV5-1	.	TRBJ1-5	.	CASSLGQVDLEPQHF	TGCGCCAGCAGCTTGGGACAGGTCGATCTAGAGCCCCAGCATTTT
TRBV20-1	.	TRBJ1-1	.	CSANSLGERAFF	TGCAGTGCTAATAGTTTGGGGGAAAGAGCTTTCTTT
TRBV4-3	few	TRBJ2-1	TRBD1	CASSQGTGHNEQFF	TGCGCCAGCAGCCAGGGGACAGGACACAATGAGCAGTTCTTC
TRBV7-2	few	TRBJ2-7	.	CASSLASPGDYEQYF	TGTGCCAGCAGCTTAGCGTCCCCGGGAGACTACGAGCAGTACTTC
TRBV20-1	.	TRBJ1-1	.	CSAQGLDTEAFF	TGCAGTGCCCAGGGGCTGGACACTGAAGCTTTCTTT
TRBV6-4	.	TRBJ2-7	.	CASSAPRVRTLHYEQYF	TGTGCCAGCAGTGCTCCCCGGGTCCGAACATTACACTACGAGCAGTACTTC
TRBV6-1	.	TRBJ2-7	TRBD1	CASSPGQVYEQYF	TGTGCCAGCAGTCCGGGACAGGTGTACGAGCAGTACTTC
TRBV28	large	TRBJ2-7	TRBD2	CASSLFSGGARDEQYF	TGTGCCAGCAGTTTATTCAGCGGGGGTGCTAGGGACGAGCAGTACTTC
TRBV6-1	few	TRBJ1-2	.	CASTRRWGSITDYGYTF	TGTGCCAGCACCCGTAGGTGGGGGAGTATCACCGATTATGGCTACACCTTC
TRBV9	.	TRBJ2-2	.	CASARGGPTGELFF	TGTGCCAGTGCTCGGGGCGGGCCCACCGGGGAGCTGTTTTTT
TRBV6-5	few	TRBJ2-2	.	CASSSTGDWELFF	TGTGCCAGCAGTTCTACAGGGGACTGGGAGCTGTTTTTT
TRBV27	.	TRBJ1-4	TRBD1	CASSFQGATEKLFF	TGCGCCAGCAGTTTCCAGGGGGCGACTGAAAAACTGTTTTTT
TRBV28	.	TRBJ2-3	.	CASSSPTSSVNTQYF	TGTGCCAGTAGTTCCCCGACTAGTAGCGTTAATACGCAGTATTTT
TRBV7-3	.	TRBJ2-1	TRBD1	CASILRQGTHNEQSF	TGTGCTAGCATCTTAAGACAGGGAACCCACAATGAGCAGTCCTTC
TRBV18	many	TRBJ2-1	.	CASSPWQGGANEQFF	TGTGCCAGCTCACCATGGCAGGGGGGGGCAAACGAGCAGTTCTTC
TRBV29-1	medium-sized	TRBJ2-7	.	CSVTNPQGAYEQYF	TGCAGCGTTACGAACCCACAGGGCGCCTACGAGCAGTACTTC
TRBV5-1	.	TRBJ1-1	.	CASSLGQDTEAFF	TGCGCCAGCAGCTTGGGACAGGACACTGAAGCTTTCTTT
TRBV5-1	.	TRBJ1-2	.	CASSLGSTNYGYTF	TGCGCCAGCAGCTTGGGTTCAACTAACTATGGCTACACCTTC
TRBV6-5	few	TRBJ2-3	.	CASSHSVGVGADTQYF	TGTGCCAGCAGTCACTCTGTAGGGGTGGGCGCAGATACGCAGTATTTT
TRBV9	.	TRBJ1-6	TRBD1	CASSAATGQGDNSPLHF	TGTGCCAGCAGCGCCGCCACCGGACAGGGAGATAATTCACCCCTCCACTTT
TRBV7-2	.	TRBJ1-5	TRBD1	CASSSGQGLLTQHF	TGTGCCAGCAGCTCGGGACAGGGACTATTGACCCAGCATTTT
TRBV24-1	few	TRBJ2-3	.	CATGLGTWYTQYF	TGTGCCACCGGGCTGGGTACGTGGTATACGCAGTATTTT
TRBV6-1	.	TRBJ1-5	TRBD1	CARRGGEVQPQHF	TGTGCCAGAAGAGGGGGCGAGGTCCAGCCCCAGCATTTT
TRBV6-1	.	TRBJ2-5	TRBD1	CASSDIRGLESQYF	TGTGCCAGCAGTGATATTAGGGGGCTGGAGTCCCAGTACTTC
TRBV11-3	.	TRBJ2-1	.	CASSLVPDEQFF	TGTGCCAGCAGCTTAGTTCCAGACGAGCAGTTCTTC
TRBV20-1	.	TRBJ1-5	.	CSASIPEIYSNQPQHF	TGCAGTGCTTCAATACCAGAGATTTATAGCAATCAGCCCCAGCATTTT
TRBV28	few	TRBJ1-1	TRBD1	CASSLEGRGYLGYTEAFF	TGTGCCAGCAGTTTAGAGGGCAGGGGGTATTTGGGGTACACTGAAGCTTTCTTT
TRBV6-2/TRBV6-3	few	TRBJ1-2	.	CASSNGHYGYTF	TGTGCCAGCAGTAACGGTCACTATGGCTACACCTTC
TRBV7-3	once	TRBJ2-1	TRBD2	CASSLSTRGRLAGGNEQFF	TGTGCCAGCAGCTTAAGTACCCGAGGCCGACTAGCGGGAGGCAATGAGCAGTTCTTC
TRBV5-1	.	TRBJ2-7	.	CASSRNIGGVVYEQYF	TGCGCCAGCAGCCGGAATATTGGGGGCGTCGTTTACGAGCAGTACTTC
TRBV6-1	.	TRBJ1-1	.	CASRPKGRLNTEAFF	TGTGCTAGCAGACCAAAGGGGCGATTGAACACCGAAGCTTTCTTT
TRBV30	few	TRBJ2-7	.	CAWIRSRYEQYF	TGTGCCTGGATCCGATCCAGGTACGAGCAGTACTTC